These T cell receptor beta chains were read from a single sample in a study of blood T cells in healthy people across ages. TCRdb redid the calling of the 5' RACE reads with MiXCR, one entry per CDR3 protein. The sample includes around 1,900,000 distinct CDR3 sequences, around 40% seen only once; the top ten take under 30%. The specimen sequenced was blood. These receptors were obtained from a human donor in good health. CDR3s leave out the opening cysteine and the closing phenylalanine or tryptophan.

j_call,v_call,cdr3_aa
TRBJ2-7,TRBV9,ASSVNGQQGLPSSYEQY
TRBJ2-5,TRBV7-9,ASRGFQETQY
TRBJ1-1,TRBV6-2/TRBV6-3,ASTLDGGVEAF
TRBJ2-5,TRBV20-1,SARPRRMRQETQY
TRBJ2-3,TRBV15,ATLGGYTDTQY
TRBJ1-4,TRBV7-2,ASSLGGAQANEKLF
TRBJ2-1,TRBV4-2,ASSLTNRGSGEQF
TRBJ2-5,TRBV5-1,ASSGTPTNSETQY
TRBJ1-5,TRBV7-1,ASSYQEYQPQH
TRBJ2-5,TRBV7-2,ASTLHGGGGETQY
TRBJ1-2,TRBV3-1,ASSRTQGYGYT
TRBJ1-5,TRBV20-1,SASFNSNQPQH
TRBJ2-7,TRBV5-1,ASHTWGTYEQY